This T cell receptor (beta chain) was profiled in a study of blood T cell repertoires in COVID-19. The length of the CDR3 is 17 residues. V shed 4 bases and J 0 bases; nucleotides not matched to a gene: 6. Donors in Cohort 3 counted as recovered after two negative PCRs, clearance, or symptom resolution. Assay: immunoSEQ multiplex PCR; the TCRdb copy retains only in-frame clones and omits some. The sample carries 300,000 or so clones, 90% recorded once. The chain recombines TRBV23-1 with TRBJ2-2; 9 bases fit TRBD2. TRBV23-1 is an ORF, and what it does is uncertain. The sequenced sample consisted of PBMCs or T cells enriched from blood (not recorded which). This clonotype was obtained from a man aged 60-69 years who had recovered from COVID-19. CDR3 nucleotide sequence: TGCGCCAGCAGTCGGGGGACTAGCCACACGAACACCGGGGAGCTGTTTTTT. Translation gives CASSRGTSHTNTGELFF.